This note documents a single T cell receptor beta chain sequence. Source study methods: Amplification with reference gene primers provided the estimates of nucleated cell counts. The assay was immunoSEQ multiplex PCR, and TCRdb's table has in-frame clones only and misses some. V and J calls and clone size are as listed in that table; D and trimming were resolved from the DNA. The repertoire has roughly 250,000 clones, over 90% of them found once; the top ten carry over 0.8%. Germline lookup yields CDR1 SGHNT and CDR2 YYREEE (reference sequence). The CDR3 contains 16 residues. Losses at the gene ends were 4 bases for V and 12 bases for J; bases not matched to a gene: 16. Followed over time, Seattle patients had been enrolled while infection was active. This record comes from a study of blood T cell repertoires in COVID-19. Study overall: Material from acute and convalescent COVID-19 was sourced from the United States, Italy and Spain. Nucleic acid was either cDNA or gDNA, and it came from T cells, B-cell-depleted T cells, or PBMCs.

The V and J genes are TRBV5-4 and TRBJ2-1, with 10 bases matching TRBD1. Sequencing was done on a sample of peripheral blood. The sequence was obtained from a young man with COVID-19, enrolled during active disease. The CDR3 reads CASSPNARDRGMAQFF. The DNA for the CDR3 is TGTGCCAGCAGCCCTAACGCCCGGGACAGGGGAATGGCGCAGTTCTTC. The full variable domain, with the rest looked up from reference TRBV5-4 and TRBJ2-1, is ETGVTQSPTHLIKTRGQQVTLRCSSQSGHNTVSWYQQALGQGPQFIFQYYREEENGRGNFPPRFSGLQFPNYSSELNVNALELDDSALYLCASSPNARDRGMAQFFGPGTRLTVL.